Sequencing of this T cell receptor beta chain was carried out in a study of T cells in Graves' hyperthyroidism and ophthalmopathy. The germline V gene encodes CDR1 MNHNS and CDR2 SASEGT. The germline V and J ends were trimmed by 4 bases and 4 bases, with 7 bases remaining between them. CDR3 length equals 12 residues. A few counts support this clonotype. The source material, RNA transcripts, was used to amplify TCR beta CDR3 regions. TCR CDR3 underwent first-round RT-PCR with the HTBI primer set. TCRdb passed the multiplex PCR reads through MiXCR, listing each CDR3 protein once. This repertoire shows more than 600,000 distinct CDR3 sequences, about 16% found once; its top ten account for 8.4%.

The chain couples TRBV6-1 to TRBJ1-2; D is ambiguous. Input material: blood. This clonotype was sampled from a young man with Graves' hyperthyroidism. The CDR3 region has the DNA TGTGCCAGCAGTGGGACTTCCTATGGCTACACCTTC. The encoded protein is CASSGTSYGYTF.